This is a list of T cell receptor beta chains from one sample in a study of T cells in Graves' hyperthyroidism and ophthalmopathy. TCRdb itself ran the multiplex PCR reads through MiXCR, one entry per CDR3 protein. Among under 350,000 distinct CDR3 sequences listed, approximately 15% were seen once. Sequencing used blood. The receptors come from a middle-aged woman with Graves' hyperthyroidism. CDR3s include the opening cysteine and the closing phenylalanine or tryptophan. The D gene is left open where the match is weak. Not all rows give a size; the values are once, few, many and, for expanded clones, a class.

j_call d_call clone_size v_call cdr3_nt cdr3_aa
TRBJ2-1 TRBD2 . TRBV20-1 TGCAGTGCTAGACGGGCCGGGACTAGAACCAATGAGCAGTTCTTC CSARRAGTRTNEQFF
TRBJ2-1 TRBD2 . TRBV19 TGTGCCAGTAGTAGCCTAGCGGGGAACAATGAGCAGTTCTTC CASSSLAGNNEQFF
TRBJ1-1 TRBD1 few TRBV7-9 TGTGCCAGCAGCTGGGACAGGGGTACTGAAGCTTTCTTT CASSWDRGTEAFF
TRBJ1-2 . many TRBV6-1 TGTGCCAGCAGTGGGGGAGTTCGAGGCTACACCTTC CASSGGVRGYTF
TRBJ1-1 TRBD1 many TRBV2 TGTGCCAGCAAAACACAGGGGGCAACTGAAGCTTTCTTT CASKTQGATEAFF
TRBJ2-7 TRBD1 many TRBV6-6 TGTGCCAGCAGTTACGGGCCAGGGGGATCCTACGAGCAGTACTTC CASSYGPGGSYEQYF
TRBJ2-3 . many TRBV2 TGTGCCAGCAATCCCGGGACTCCAGATACGCAGTATTTT CASNPGTPDTQYF
TRBJ2-5 . many TRBV7-9 TGTGCCAGCAGCTTGGGAGACTCTCAAACGGAGACCCAGTACTTC CASSLGDSQTETQYF
TRBJ2-7 TRBD2 . TRBV20-1 TGCAGTGCACCACTAGCGGGAGGGTTGCGGGACGAGCAGTACTTC CSAPLAGGLRDEQYF
TRBJ1-1 TRBD1 few TRBV5-4 TGTGCCAGCAGCCCTAAAAAGGGGGCGTGGACTGAAGCTTTCTTT CASSPKKGAWTEAFF
TRBJ2-3 TRBD2 . TRBV7-9 TGTGCCAGCAGCTTAAGAGGACTAGCGGGAGATCCCCTTTATAGCACAGATACGCAGTATTTT CASSLRGLAGDPLYSTDTQYF
TRBJ2-1 TRBD2 . TRBV2 TGTGCCAGCAGGCGGACTAGCGGGGGACGAATACACAATGAGCAGTTCTTC CASRRTSGGRIHNEQFF
TRBJ2-1 . many TRBV20-1 TGCAGCACTACGACCGGGACAAATGACAATGAGCAGTTCTTC CSTTTGTNDNEQFF
TRBJ2-7 . many TRBV4-2 TGTGCCAGCAGCCAAGATGGAGGCCAGCTGGTCGAGCAGTACTTC CASSQDGGQLVEQYF
TRBJ2-2 TRBD1 . TRBV5-1 TGTGCCAGCAGCGCGCGACAGGGGGGCGGGGAGCTGTTTTTT CASSARQGGGELFF
TRBJ1-5 . . TRBV24-1 TGTGCCACCAGTGAGGAAAGAGGGGACAATCAGCCCCAGCATTTT CATSEERGDNQPQHF
TRBJ1-5 . many TRBV28 TGTGCCAGCAGTTTACCGGGGGAGGTTAAGCCCCAGCATTTT CASSLPGEVKPQHF
TRBJ1-6 TRBD1 once TRBV28 TGTGCCAGCAGGTCCGGGACAGGGGGCAAAAATTCACCCCTCCACTTT CASRSGTGGKNSPLHF
TRBJ1-2 . many TRBV3-1 TGTGCCAGCAGCCAAATCGGGGGGGCGCGTGGCTACACCTTC CASSQIGGARGYTF
TRBJ2-5 . . TRBV6-9 TGTGCCAGCAGTTCTAAGGGGGCGGGGACCCAAGAGACCCAGTACTTC CASSSKGAGTQETQYF